This T cell receptor (beta chain) was identified in a study of T cell responses to AZD1222 COVID-19 vaccine. Profiling relied on immunoSEQ multiplex PCR, and the TCRdb table lists in-frame clones only, not all of them. Of about 140,000 clones detected, approximately 90% appear once; the ten largest clones hold approximately 3.8%. This CDR3 is 15 amino acids long. Per the germline V gene, CDR1 is MNHEY and CDR2 is SVGEGT. V dropped 2 bases and J dropped 3 bases, with 11 bases sitting between them. General study results and limits: Repertoires were obtained solely post-peak T cell response. Spike-specific TCR breadth and depth went up after people got two AZD1222 doses. Females made up more of the donors, who were largely white British, and clonal diversity may have come out too low. Across spike, vaccine-associated CD4 TCRs were found, dominant at 160-218 and 743-854.

Details on this clone: Its matching antigen is unknown.

The chain uses TRBV6-2 or TRBV6-3 and TRBJ2-1, with D unclear. The specimen was peripheral blood, collected 28 days after the second AZD1222 dose. This clonotype originated in an adult who received the AZD1222 COVID-19 vaccine. CDR3 region: CASSYVGRSYNEQFF. The CDR3, as DNA: TGTGCCAGCAGTTACGTAGGCCGCAGCTACAATGAGCAGTTCTTC.